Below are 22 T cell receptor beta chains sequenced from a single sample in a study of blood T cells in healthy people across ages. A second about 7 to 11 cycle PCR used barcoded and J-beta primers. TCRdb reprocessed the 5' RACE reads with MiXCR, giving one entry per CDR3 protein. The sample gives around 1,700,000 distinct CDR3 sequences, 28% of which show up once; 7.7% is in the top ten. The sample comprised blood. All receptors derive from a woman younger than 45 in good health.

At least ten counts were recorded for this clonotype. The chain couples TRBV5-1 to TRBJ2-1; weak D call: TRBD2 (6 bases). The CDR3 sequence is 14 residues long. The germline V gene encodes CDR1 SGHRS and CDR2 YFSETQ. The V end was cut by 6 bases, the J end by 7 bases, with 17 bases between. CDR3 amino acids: CASIPGLGGNEQFF. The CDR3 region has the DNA TGCGCCAGCATCCCGGGACTCGGTGGAAATGAGCAGTTCTTC. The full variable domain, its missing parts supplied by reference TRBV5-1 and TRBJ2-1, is KAGVTQTPRYLIKTRGQQVTLSCSPISGHRSVSWYQQTPGQGLQFLFEYFSETQRNKGNFPGRFSGRQFSNSRSEMNVSTLELGDSALYLCASIPGLGGNEQFFGPGTRLTVL.

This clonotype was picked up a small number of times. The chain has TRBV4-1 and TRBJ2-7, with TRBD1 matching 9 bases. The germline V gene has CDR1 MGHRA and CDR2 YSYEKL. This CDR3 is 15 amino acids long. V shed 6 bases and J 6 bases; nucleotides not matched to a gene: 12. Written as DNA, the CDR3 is TGCGCCAGCAGTCTCCGGGACAGGGACGTTCGCGAGCAGTACTTC. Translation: CASSLRDRDVREQYF.

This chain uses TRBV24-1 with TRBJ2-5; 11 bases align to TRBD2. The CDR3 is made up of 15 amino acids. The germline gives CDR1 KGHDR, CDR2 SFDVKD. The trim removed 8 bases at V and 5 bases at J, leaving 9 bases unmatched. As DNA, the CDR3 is TGTGCCACCACTAGCGGGGGGACCCCAGGGGAGACCCAGTACTTC. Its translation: CATTSGGTPGETQYF.

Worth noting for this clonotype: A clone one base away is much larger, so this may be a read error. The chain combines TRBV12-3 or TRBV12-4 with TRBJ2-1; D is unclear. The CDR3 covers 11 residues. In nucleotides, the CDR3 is TGTGCCAGCAGTTTCTACCAAGAGCGGTTCTTC. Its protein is CASSFYQERFF.

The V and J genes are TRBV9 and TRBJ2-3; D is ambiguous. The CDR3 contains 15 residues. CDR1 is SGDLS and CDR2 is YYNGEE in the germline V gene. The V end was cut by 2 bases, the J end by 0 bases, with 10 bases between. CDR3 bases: TGTGCCAGCAGCGTTTTGGGGTCTAGCACAGATACGCAGTATTTT. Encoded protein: CASSVLGSSTDTQYF.

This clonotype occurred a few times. For the CDR3, the DNA is TGCGCCAGCAGCCGCGAGATCTCTGGGGCCAACGTCCTGACTTTC. It codes for CASSREISGANVLTF. The J gene is TRBJ2-6, the V gene TRBV4-3; D not certain. The CDR3 spans 15 residues. Germline loops: CDR1 LGHNA, CDR2 YSLEER. The ends were cut back, 4 bases at V and 0 bases at J, with 7 bases in the middle.

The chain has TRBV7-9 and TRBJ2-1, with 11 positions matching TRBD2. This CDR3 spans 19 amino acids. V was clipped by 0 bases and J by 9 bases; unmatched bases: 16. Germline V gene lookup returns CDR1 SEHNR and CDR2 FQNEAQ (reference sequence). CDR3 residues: CASSLAPPSGRRVGGEQFF. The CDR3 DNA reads TGTGCCAGCAGCTTAGCCCCCCCTAGCGGGAGGCGGGTAGGCGGTGAGCAGTTCTTC.

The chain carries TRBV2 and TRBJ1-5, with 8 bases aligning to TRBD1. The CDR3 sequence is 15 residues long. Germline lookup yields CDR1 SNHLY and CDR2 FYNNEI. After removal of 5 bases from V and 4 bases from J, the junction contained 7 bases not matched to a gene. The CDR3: CASSYQRQGNQPQHF. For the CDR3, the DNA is TGTGCCAGCAGTTATCAAAGACAGGGGAATCAGCCCCAGCATTTT.

CDR3 in amino acids: CAWSSLSHEQYF. In nucleotides, the CDR3 is TGTGCCTGGAGTTCCCTTAGCCACGAGCAGTACTTC. V usage is TRBV30 and J usage is TRBJ2-7; D gene ambiguous. CDR1 is GTSNPN and CDR2 is SVGIG in the germline V gene (reference sequence). The CDR3 is made up of 12 amino acids. The V end lost 2 bases, the J end lost 5 bases, and 10 bases lay between the germline ends.

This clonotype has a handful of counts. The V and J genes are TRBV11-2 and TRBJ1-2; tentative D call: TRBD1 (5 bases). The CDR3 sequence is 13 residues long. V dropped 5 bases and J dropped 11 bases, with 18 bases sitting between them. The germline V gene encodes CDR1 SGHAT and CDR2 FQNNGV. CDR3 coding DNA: TGTGCCAGCAGCAATTGGGGCCGCGTGGGTTACACCTTC. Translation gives CASSNWGRVGYTF.

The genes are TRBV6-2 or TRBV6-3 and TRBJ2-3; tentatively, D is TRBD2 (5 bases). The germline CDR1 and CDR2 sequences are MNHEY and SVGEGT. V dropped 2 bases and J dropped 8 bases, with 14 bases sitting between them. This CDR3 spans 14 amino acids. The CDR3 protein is CASSYASLASTQYF. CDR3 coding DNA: TGTGCCAGCAGTTACGCTTCGCTAGCAAGTACGCAGTATTTT.

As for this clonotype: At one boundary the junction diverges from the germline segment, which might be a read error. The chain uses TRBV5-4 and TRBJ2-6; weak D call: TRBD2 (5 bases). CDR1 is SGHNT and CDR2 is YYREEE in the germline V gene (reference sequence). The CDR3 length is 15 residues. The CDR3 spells CVSSEGRSGANVLTF. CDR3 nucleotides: TGTGTCAGCAGCGAGGGCCGCTCTGGGGCCAACGTCCTGACTTTC.

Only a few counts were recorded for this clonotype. The CDR3 region is CASSFGTSGGPYEQYF. CDR3 DNA: TGTGCCAGCAGCTTCGGGACTAGCGGGGGCCCCTACGAGCAGTACTTC. The gene calls are TRBV11-2 and TRBJ2-7, with 14 nucleotides matching TRBD2. CDR1 and CDR2 (germline): SGHAT, FQNNGV. With V trimmed by 3 bases and J by 2 bases, 3 bases remained unmatched. There are 16 residues in the CDR3.

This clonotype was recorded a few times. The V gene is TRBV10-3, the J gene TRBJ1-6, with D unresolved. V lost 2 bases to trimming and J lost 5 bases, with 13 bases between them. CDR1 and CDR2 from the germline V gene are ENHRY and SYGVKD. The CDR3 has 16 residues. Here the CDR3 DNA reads TGTGCCATCAGTGAGAGGAGGAGCGTCGATAATTCACCCCTCCACTTT. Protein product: CAISERRSVDNSPLHF.

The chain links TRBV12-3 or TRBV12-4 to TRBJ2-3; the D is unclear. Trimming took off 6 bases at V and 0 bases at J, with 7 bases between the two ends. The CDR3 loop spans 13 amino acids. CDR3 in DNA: TGTGCCAGCAGGTTTATCAGCACAGATACGCAGTATTTT. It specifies CASRFISTDTQYF.

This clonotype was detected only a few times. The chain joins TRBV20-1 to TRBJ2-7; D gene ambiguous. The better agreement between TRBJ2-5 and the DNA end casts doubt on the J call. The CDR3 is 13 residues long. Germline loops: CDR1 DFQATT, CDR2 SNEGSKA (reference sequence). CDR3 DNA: TGCAGTGCTAGGTTCCAGTCGGCGGAGACCCAGTACTTC. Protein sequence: CSARFQSAETQYF.

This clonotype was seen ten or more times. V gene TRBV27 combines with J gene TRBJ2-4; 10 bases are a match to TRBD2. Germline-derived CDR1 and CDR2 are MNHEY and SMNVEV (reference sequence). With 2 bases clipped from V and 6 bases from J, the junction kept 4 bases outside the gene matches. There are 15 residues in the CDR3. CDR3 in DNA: TGTGCCAGCAGTTTAGGGCTAGCGGGGGCAAACATTCAGTACTTC. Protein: CASSLGLAGANIQYF.

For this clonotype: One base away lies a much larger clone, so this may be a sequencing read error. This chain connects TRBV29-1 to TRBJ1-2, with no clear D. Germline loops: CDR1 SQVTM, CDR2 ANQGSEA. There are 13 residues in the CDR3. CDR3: CGVENSNNYGYTF. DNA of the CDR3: TGCGGCGTTGAGAACAGCAATAACTATGGCTACACCTTC.

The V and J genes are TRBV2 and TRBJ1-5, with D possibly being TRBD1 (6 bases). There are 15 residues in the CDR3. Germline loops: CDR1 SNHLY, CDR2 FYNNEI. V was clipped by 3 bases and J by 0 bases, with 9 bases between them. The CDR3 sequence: CASSDRGRSNQPQHF. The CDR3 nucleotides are TGTGCCAGCAGTGACAGGGGCCGTAGCAATCAGCCCCAGCATTTT.

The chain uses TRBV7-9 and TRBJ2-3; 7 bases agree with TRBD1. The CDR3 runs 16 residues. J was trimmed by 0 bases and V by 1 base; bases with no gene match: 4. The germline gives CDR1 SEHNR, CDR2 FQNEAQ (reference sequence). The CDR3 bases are TGTGCCAGCAGCTTAGAGGGACAGTTAAGCACAGATACGCAGTATTTT. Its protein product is CASSLEGQLSTDTQYF.

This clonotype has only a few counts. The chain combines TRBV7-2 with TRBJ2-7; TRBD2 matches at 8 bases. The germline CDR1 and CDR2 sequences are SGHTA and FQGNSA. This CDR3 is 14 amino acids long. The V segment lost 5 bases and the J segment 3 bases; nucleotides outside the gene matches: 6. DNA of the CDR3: TGTGCCAGCAGCGGATACGGGGGGGACTACGAGCAGTACTTC. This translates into CASSGYGGDYEQYF.

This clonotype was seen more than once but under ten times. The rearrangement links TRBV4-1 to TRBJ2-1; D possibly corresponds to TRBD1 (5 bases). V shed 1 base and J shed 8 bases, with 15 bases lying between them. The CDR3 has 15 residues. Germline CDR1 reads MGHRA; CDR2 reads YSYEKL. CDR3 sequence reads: CASSQGLGALYEQFF. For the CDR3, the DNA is TGCGCCAGCAGCCAAGGATTAGGGGCGCTCTATGAGCAGTTCTTC.